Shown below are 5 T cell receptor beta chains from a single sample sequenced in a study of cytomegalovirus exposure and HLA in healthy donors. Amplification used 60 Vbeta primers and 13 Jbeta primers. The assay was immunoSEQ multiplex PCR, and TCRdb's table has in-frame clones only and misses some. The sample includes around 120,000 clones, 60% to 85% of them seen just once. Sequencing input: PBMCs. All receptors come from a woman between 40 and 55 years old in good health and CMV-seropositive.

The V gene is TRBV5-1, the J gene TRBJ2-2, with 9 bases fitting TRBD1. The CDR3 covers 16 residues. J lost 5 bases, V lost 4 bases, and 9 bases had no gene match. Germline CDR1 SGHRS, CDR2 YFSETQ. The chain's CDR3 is CASSARDRDGTGELFF. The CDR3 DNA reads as TGCGCCAGCAGCGCCCGGGACAGGGATGGGACCGGGGAGCTGTTTTTT.

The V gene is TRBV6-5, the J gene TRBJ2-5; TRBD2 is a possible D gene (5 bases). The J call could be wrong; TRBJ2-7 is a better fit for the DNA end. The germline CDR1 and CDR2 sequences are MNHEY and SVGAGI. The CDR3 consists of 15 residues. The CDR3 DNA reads TGTGCCAGCAGTTACTCGAACCGGGGTAACTACGAGCAGTACTTC. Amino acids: CASSYSNRGNYEQYF.

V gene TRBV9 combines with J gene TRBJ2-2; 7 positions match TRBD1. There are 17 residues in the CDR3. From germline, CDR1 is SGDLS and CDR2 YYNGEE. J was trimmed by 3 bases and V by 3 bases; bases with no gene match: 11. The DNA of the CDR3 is TGTGCCAGCAGCGCCTCCGACAGGGAATGGGACACCGGGGAGCTGTTTTTT. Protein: CASSASDREWDTGELFF.

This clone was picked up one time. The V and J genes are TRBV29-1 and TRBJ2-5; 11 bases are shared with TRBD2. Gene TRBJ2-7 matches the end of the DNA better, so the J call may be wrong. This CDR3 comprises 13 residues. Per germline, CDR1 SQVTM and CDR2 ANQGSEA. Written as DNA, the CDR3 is TGCAGCGTCTCGACTAGCGGGACTGACGAGCAGTACTTC. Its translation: CSVSTSGTDEQYF.

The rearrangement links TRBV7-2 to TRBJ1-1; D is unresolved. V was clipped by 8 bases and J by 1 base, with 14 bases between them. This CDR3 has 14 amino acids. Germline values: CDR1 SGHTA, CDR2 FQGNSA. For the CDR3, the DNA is TGTGCCAGCGGGCTGGTCGGCGAGAACACTGAAGCTTTCTTT. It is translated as CASGLVGENTEAFF.